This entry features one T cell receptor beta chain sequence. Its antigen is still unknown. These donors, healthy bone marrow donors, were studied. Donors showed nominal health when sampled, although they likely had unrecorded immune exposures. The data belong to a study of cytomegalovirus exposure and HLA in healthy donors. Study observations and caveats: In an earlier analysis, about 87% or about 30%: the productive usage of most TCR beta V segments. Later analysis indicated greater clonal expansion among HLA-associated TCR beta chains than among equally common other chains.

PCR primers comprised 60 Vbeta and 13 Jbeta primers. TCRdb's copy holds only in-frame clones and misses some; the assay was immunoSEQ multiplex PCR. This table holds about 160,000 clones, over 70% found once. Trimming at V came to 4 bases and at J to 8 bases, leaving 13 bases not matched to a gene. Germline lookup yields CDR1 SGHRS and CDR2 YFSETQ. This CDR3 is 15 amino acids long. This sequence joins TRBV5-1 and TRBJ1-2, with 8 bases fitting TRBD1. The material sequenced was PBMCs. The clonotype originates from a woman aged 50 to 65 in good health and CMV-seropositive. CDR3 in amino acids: CASSPDRAGLRGYTF. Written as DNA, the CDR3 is TGCGCCAGCAGCCCGGACAGGGCAGGCCTTCGGGGCTACACCTTC.